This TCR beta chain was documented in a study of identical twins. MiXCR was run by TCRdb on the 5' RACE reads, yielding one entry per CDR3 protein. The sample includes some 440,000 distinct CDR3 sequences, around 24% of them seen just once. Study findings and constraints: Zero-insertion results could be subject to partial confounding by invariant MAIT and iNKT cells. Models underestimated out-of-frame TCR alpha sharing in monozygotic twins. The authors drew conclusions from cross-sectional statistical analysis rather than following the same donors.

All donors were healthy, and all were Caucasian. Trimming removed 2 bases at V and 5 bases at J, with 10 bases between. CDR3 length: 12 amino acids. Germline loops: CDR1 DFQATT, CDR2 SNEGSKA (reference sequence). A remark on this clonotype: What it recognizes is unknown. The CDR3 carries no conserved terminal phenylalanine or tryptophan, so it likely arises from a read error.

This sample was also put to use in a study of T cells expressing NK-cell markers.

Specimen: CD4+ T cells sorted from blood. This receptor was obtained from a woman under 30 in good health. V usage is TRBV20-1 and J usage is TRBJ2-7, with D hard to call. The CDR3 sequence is CSARQLAHEQYS. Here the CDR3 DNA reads TGCAGTGCTAGACAGTTGGCCCACGAGCAGTACTCC.